This T cell receptor (beta chain) comes out of a study of T cell responses to AZD1222 COVID-19 vaccine (dated by TCRdb to the early 2020s). A note on the overall study: AZD1222 recipients with second doses at about 4 weeks or about 12 weeks were pooled, because spike-specific TCR depth and breadth did not differ between schedules. A total of 233 trial participants underwent TCR sequencing, of whom 207 had received two doses of AZD1222 and roughly 26 had received two doses of the MenACWY control vaccine. Trial participants were enrolled into age subgroups of 18-55, 56-69 and 70-plus years, which contained approximately 150, 28 and 58 TCR-sequenced participants, respectively. Beyond this particular receptor, the publication reports: Because no day 14 peak-response samples were available, repertoires were characterized only after the peak T cell response. Conclusions about previously exposed vaccinees are limited, since just five or six AZD1222 recipients were seropositive for SARS-CoV-2 at baseline. A significant rise in spike-specific TCR breadth and depth was observed after two AZD1222 doses relative to day 0 and relative to MenACWY recipients. Nearly half of unique spike-specific TCRs reportedly recognized epitopes outside regions mutated in the B.1.351 and B.1.1.7 variants. Vaccine-associated CD4 TCRs spanned the whole spike protein, with dominant responses in regions 160-218 and 743-854. In the small 56-69-year group, the increase in depth fell short of significance, most likely because of low power. Participants were mostly white British, with more females than males. The authors suggested clonal diversity may have been underestimated.

From its cysteine to its phenylalanine, the CDR3 spans 13 amino acids. Only the CDR3 portion is preserved as DNA: 39 bases, with reading frame beginning at the first base. From a lookup of the germline V gene (reference sequence), CDR1 and CDR2 are SEHNR and FQNEAQ. Between the V and J ends, shortened by 5 bases and 2 bases respectively, the junction contains 10 bases. Comments on this clone: This clone's antigen is unknown. No much larger clone is present one base from it, and per-base qualities are unavailable.

Read against the paper, the sample's time point label means: baseline before first vaccination. Samples from vaccinated people were obtained from the UK trials COV001 and COV002, which included a single-blind randomized controlled phase 2/3 trial of AZD1222 (ChAdOx1 nCoV-19) in healthy adults. For TCRbeta chain sequencing, PBMC samples were collected from trial participants at day 0 and at day 28 after the second dose. The CDR3 regions of human TCRbeta chains were subjected to immunosequencing. In the source study's methods: Repertoire TCRs were matched against a reference library of SARS-CoV-2-specific TCRs generated with the MIRA antigen-specificity platform. Breadth meant the fraction of unique TCRs that were SARS-CoV-2-associated, whereas depth meant the fraction of total T cells that were SARS-CoV-2-associated. Using the MIRA data, each spike-specific TCR was mapped to the spike region that the TCR reacts to and placed in a CD4 or CD8 class. Log10-transformed breadth and depth values were compared by one-way ANOVA with Sidak's multiple comparisons tests. The table comes from immuneACCESS by way of TCRdb, which keeps in-frame sequences with V and J called. Part of the clones is missing from these tables; in studies checked, under half for an unresolved V gene and the rest for unknown reasons. V, J and clone size are those of that table, while D and trimming were read from the DNA. The sample has about 50,000 clones on record, 75% to 90% of them singletons. About 15% of the sample goes to the ten largest clones.

The receptor chain draws on TRBV7-9 and TRBJ2-7; matching of 5 bases hints at TRBD1 as the D gene. The TCR originated in an adult in good health. Sequenced material: peripheral blood, taken on day 0 of AZD1222 vaccination. For the CDR3, the sequence is CASSKGATYEQYF. The DNA is as follows: TGTGCCAGCAGCAAAGGGGCGACCTACGAGCAGTACTTC.